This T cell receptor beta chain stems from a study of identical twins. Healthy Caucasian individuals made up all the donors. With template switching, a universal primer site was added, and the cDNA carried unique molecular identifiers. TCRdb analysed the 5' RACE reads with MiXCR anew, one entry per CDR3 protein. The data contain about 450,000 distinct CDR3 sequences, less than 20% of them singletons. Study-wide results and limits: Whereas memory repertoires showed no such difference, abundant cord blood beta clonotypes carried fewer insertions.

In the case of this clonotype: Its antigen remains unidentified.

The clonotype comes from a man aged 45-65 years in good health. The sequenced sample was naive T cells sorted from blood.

DNA for the CDR3: TGTGCTAGTGGGCAGAGTTCCTACAATGAGCAGTTCTTC. This gives the protein CASGQSSYNEQFF. V and J are TRBV12-5 and TRBJ2-1; D gene unclear. V lost 6 bases and J lost 1, with 7 bases in between. Germline-derived CDR1 and CDR2 are LGHNT and FRNRAP. The CDR3 spans 13 residues.